The 28 T cell receptor beta chains below come from one sample, sequenced in a study of CD8+ T cells in alopecia areata. The treatment was: oral pan-JAK inhibitor, 5-10 mg twice daily. It was cDNA, reverse transcribed from extracted RNA, that served as the sequencing template. The repertoire was sequenced with immunoSEQ multiplex PCR; TCRdb's copy has only in-frame clones and lacks some. The table includes around 150,000 clones, around three fifths detected once. The sample here was CD4+ T cells sorted from blood, taken at week 24, from a patient treated with tofacitinib. These receptors originate from a human donor with alopecia areata.

The chain links TRBV18 to TRBJ1-1; D not resolved. The ends were cut back, 1 base at V and 3 bases at J, with 9 bases in the middle. The CDR3 runs 14 residues. Germline CDR1 and CDR2: KGHSH and LQKENI. The CDR3 sequence is CASSPQGSDTEAFF. The CDR3 coding sequence is TGTGCCAGCTCACCACAGGGAAGCGACACTGAAGCTTTCTTT.

CDR3 DNA: TGCAGCGTTTTCTGTCAGCCCCAGCATTTT. Amino acid sequence: CSVFCQPQHF. V usage is TRBV29-1 and J usage is TRBJ1-5; D unclear. The CDR3 runs 10 residues. V was shortened by 5 bases and J by 6 bases, with 5 bases between the two germline ends. CDR1 SQVTM and CDR2 ANQGSEA come from the germline V gene.

The V and J genes are TRBV5-1 and TRBJ2-1; D might be TRBD1 (5 bases). V was trimmed by 5 bases and J by 4 bases, leaving 16 bases between them. From germline, CDR1 is SGHRS and CDR2 YFSETQ. This CDR3 comprises 15 residues. CDR3 bases: TGCGCCAGCAGAACGGGTGGGCGGACATACAATGAGCAGTTCTTC. Its translation is CASRTGGRTYNEQFF. The full variable domain, rest sourced from reference TRBV5-1 and TRBJ2-1, is KAGVTQTPRYLIKTRGQQVTLSCSPISGHRSVSWYQQTPGQGLQFLFEYFSETQRNKGNFPGRFSGRQFSNSRSEMNVSTLELGDSALYLCASRTGGRTYNEQFFGPGTRLTVL.

Regarding this clone: An end of the junction differs from the germline gene, which may be a read error. The chain couples TRBV6-1 to TRBJ2-1, with D uncertain. Germline CDR1 reads MNHNS; CDR2 reads SASEGT. The length of the CDR3 is 10 residues. In nucleotides, the CDR3 is TGTGCCAGCAGTGAAGCTAGCAACGTCTTC. This sequence encodes CASSEASNVF.

The CDR3 spells CATRTGTANEQFF. CDR3 nucleotide sequence: TGTGCCACCAGGACGGGGACAGCGAATGAGCAGTTCTTC. This chain uses TRBV15 with TRBJ2-1; 7 nucleotides agree with TRBD1. The CDR3 is made up of 13 amino acids. V shed 6 bases and J 7 bases; nucleotides not matched to a gene: 6. Per germline, CDR1 LNHNV and CDR2 YYDKDF (reference sequence).

The chain couples TRBV20-1 to TRBJ2-5; no clear D gene. V was pared by 6 bases and J by 4 bases, with 6 bases between. Germline-derived CDR1 and CDR2 are DFQATT and SNEGSKA (reference sequence). CDR3 length equals 10 residues. The chain's CDR3 is CSALGETQYF. DNA for the CDR3: TGCAGTGCCCTGGGAGAGACCCAGTACTTC.

The V gene is TRBV19, the J gene TRBJ1-5; TRBD1 aligns across 10 bases. The CDR3 contains 13 residues. V shed 6 bases, J shed 4 bases, and the junction held 0 bases outside the gene matches. CDR1 and CDR2 (germline): LNHDA, SQIVND (reference sequence). CDR3 bases: TGTGCCAGTAGGGGACAGGGGAATCAGCCCCAGCATTTT. Residues: CASRGQGNQPQHF.

The V call is TRBV29-1, the J call TRBJ2-5; 8 nucleotides align to TRBD2. The CDR3 is made up of 17 amino acids. The V gene end was trimmed by 4 bases and the J gene end by 1 base; junction bases not matched to a gene: 14. Germline-derived CDR1 and CDR2 are SQVTM and ANQGSEA. The CDR3 here is CSVGIRGGLRTQETQYF. In nucleotides, the CDR3 is TGCAGCGTTGGTATTCGCGGGGGGCTCCGTACCCAAGAGACCCAGTACTTC.

The sample holds a few counts of this clone. The rearrangement uses TRBV10-3 and TRBJ2-5, with D uncertain. This CDR3 comprises 13 residues. Germline V lookup: CDR1 ENHRY, CDR2 SYGVKD. V dropped 10 bases and J dropped 0 bases, with 12 bases sitting between them. In nucleotides, the CDR3 is TGTGCCACCTTATCGCAGTACCAAGAGACCCAGTACTTC. Translation gives CATLSQYQETQYF.

This clone has more than one count but fewer than ten. The V gene is TRBV6-5, the J gene TRBJ1-5; a possible D gene is TRBD1 (5 bases). Trimming removed 5 bases from V and 5 bases from J, with 10 bases in between. The CDR3 runs 13 residues. From germline, CDR1 is MNHEY and CDR2 SVGAGI. Here the CDR3 reads CASSRDRDQPQHF. The CDR3, as DNA: TGTGCCAGCAGTCGAGACAGAGATCAGCCCCAGCATTTT.

The J gene is TRBJ2-3, the V gene TRBV11-2; D gene uncertain. The CDR3 spans 13 residues. V lost 2 bases to trimming and J lost 1 base, with 4 bases between them. In germline, CDR1 is SGHAT, CDR2 FQNNGV. In DNA form, the CDR3 reads TGTGCCAGCAGCTTAAGAGGCACAGATACGCAGTATTTT. Its protein is CASSLRGTDTQYF.

A remark on this clone: The same CDR3 arises from other DNA sequences in this sample as well. The rearrangement links TRBV30 to TRBJ2-3, with unresolved D. The ends were cut back, 0 bases at V and 6 bases at J, with 4 bases in the middle. The CDR3 length is 11 residues. CDR1 and CDR2 from the germline V gene are GTSNPN and SVGIG (reference sequence). CDR3 loop: CAWSVPDTQYF. The CDR3 DNA follows: TGTGCCTGGAGTGTACCTGATACGCAGTATTTT. Drawing the rest from reference TRBV30 and TRBJ2-3, the complete variable domain is SQTIHQWPATLVQPVGSPLSLECTVEGTSNPNLYWYRQAAGRGLQLLFYSVGIGQISSEVPQNLSASRPQDRQFILSSKKLLLSDSGFYLCAWSVPDTQYFGPGTRLTVL.

Comment on this clone: This specimen includes other DNA sequences encoding the same CDR3. The rearrangement uses TRBV5-1 and TRBJ1-6; TRBD1 matches 7 bases. Germline V gene data show CDR1 as SGHRS and CDR2 as YFSETQ. The CDR3 contains 14 residues. V gave up 3 bases and J gave up 6 bases; unmatched junction bases: 3. The CDR3 loop is CASSSGQRNSPLHF. CDR3 bases: TGCGCCAGCAGCTCGGGACAGCGTAATTCACCCCTCCACTTT.

The chain carries TRBV29-1 and TRBJ1-1; tentatively, D is TRBD1 (5 bases). Germline values: CDR1 SQVTM, CDR2 ANQGSEA. The CDR3 contains 13 residues. CDR3 DNA sequence: TGCAGTGTTCGGGGATTAAGGGGCACTGAAGCTTTCTTT. Translation: CSVRGLRGTEAFF.

The rearrangement links TRBV12-5 to TRBJ2-3; tentatively, D is TRBD1 (5 bases). CDR1 is LGHNT and CDR2 is FRNRAP in the germline V gene. The CDR3 has 12 residues. The germline V and J ends were trimmed by 7 bases and 11 bases, with 16 bases remaining between them. CDR3: CASAEEGVLQYF. CDR3 DNA sequence: TGTGCTAGTGCTGAAGAAGGGGTGCTGCAGTATTTT.

This chain joins TRBV27 and TRBJ2-6; 12 nucleotides match TRBD2. This CDR3 is built from 18 residues. Germline CDR1 is MNHEY and CDR2 is SMNVEV (reference sequence). J gave up 4 bases and V 4 bases, and 8 bases lay outside the gene matches. CDR3 residues: CASSSRLAGVSGANVLTF. Written as DNA, the CDR3 is TGTGCCAGCAGTTCCCGACTAGCGGGGGTATCAGGGGCCAACGTCCTGACTTTC. The full variable domain, rest sourced from reference TRBV27 and TRBJ2-6, is EAQVTQNPRYLITVTGKKLTVTCSQNMNHEYMSWYRQDPGLGLRQIYYSMNVEVTDKGDVPEGYKVSRKEKRNFPLILESPSPNQTSLYFCASSSRLAGVSGANVLTFGAGSRLTVL.

The rearrangement uses TRBV9 and TRBJ2-5, with a tentative D call TRBD2 (7 bases). Germline V lookup: CDR1 SGDLS, CDR2 YYNGEE. Trimming cost V 4 bases and J 5 bases, with 18 bases left between them. The CDR3 consists of 15 residues. The CDR3 sequence: CASSSGTPTGETQYF. Here the CDR3 DNA reads TGTGCCAGCAGCAGCGGGACACCCACTGGGGAGACCCAGTACTTC.

This chain connects TRBV7-9 to TRBJ1-1; unclear D gene. V was trimmed by 2 bases and J by 0 bases, leaving 7 bases between them. The CDR3 sequence is 14 residues long. Germline V lookup: CDR1 SEHNR, CDR2 FQNEAQ (reference sequence). DNA of the CDR3: TGTGCCAGCAGCTTACCCGCCTTGAACACTGAAGCTTTCTTT. Its translation: CASSLPALNTEAFF.

The rearrangement uses TRBV5-1 and TRBJ1-1, with TRBD1 matching over 7 bases. The CDR3 spans 13 residues. V gave up 8 bases and J gave up 1 base; unmatched junction bases: 5. The germline CDR1 and CDR2 sequences are SGHRS and YFSETQ. CDR3 region: CASQQGRNTEAFF. CDR3 in DNA: TGCGCCAGTCAACAGGGGCGGAACACTGAAGCTTTCTTT.

This clone was seen a few times. The chain links TRBV19 to TRBJ2-2; D possibly matches TRBD1 or TRBD2 (5 bases each). The germline V and J ends were trimmed by 10 bases and 0 bases, with 12 bases remaining between them. The germline V gene encodes CDR1 LNHDA and CDR2 SQIVND (reference sequence). CDR3 length: 14 amino acids. CDR3 in amino acids: CATTRGPNTGELFF. The CDR3, as DNA: TGTGCCACAACGAGGGGTCCGAACACCGGGGAGCTGTTTTTT.

This sequence joins TRBV9 and TRBJ1-2; weak D call: TRBD1 (5 bases). V dropped 3 bases and J dropped 4 bases, with 13 bases sitting between them. The length of the CDR3 is 14 residues. From germline, CDR1 is SGDLS and CDR2 YYNGEE. The CDR3 sequence is CASSAAGSSYGYTF. For the CDR3, the DNA is TGTGCCAGCAGCGCGGCAGGGTCCAGCTATGGCTACACCTTC.

V is TRBV30 and J is TRBJ2-3; 7 nucleotides match TRBD2. Germline V CDR1 and CDR2: GTSNPN, SVGIG (reference sequence). The length of the CDR3 is 15 residues. With V trimmed by 3 bases and J by 4 bases, 10 bases remained unmatched. CDR3 in amino acids: CAWSVGGFAADTQYF. The CDR3 coding sequence is TGTGCCTGGAGCGTCGGGGGGTTTGCCGCAGATACGCAGTATTTT. Variable domain in full (rest from reference TRBV30 and TRBJ2-3): SQTIHQWPATLVQPVGSPLSLECTVEGTSNPNLYWYRQAAGRGLQLLFYSVGIGQISSEVPQNLSASRPQDRQFILSSKKLLLSDSGFYLCAWSVGGFAADTQYFGPGTRLTVL.

The V call is TRBV15, the J call TRBJ1-2; no firm D call. Deletions cut 4 bases from V and 8 bases from J, with 14 bases between. The V gene's germline CDR1 is LNHNV and CDR2 YYDKDF (reference sequence). The CDR3 spans 13 residues. This chain's CDR3 is CATSTWVGRGYTF. In DNA form, the CDR3 reads TGTGCCACCAGCACCTGGGTAGGGAGGGGCTACACCTTC.

This clone is a singleton in its sample. The chain links TRBV25-1 to TRBJ1-1, with D perhaps matching TRBD1 (5 bases). Germline loops: CDR1 MGHDK, CDR2 SYGVNS. The V end lost 0 bases, the J end lost 0 bases, and 17 bases lay between the germline ends. The CDR3 runs 18 residues. CDR3 nucleotide sequence: TGTGCCAGCAGTGAATATGTGGGGGGAACACAGTTGAACACTGAAGCTTTCTTT. It yields the protein CASSEYVGGTQLNTEAFF.

The chain employs TRBV29-1 and TRBJ2-5; D remains unclear. CDR3 size: 11 residues. CDR1 is SQVTM and CDR2 is ANQGSEA in the germline V gene. V lost 4 bases and J lost 6, with 9 bases in between. For the CDR3, the DNA is TGCAGCGTTGCTCTCTCCCAGACCCAGTACTTC. Its protein is CSVALSQTQYF.

This clone appeared a single time. V and J are TRBV5-1 and TRBJ2-5, with D hard to call. The CDR3 is 13 amino acids. Germline V gene data show CDR1 as SGHRS and CDR2 as YFSETQ. V was pared by 4 bases and J by 2 bases, with 9 bases between. CDR3 DNA sequence: TGCGCCAGCAGCCACGATAAACAAGAGACCCAGTACTTC. Translating gives CASSHDKQETQYF.

This clone was seen only a few times. This chain joins TRBV7-2 and TRBJ2-7; D remains ambiguous. V was clipped by 2 bases and J by 3 bases, with 2 bases between them. Germline-derived CDR1 and CDR2 are SGHTA and FQGNSA. This CDR3 comprises 11 residues. Here the CDR3 reads CASSLSYEQYF. The CDR3 nucleotides read TGTGCCAGCAGCTTAAGCTACGAGCAGTACTTC.

V and J are TRBV29-1 and TRBJ1-2; TRBD1 might be the D (6 bases). Trimming left V 6 bases short and J 7 bases short, with 30 bases between. Per germline, CDR1 SQVTM and CDR2 ANQGSEA. This CDR3 is built from 17 residues. As DNA, the CDR3 is TGCAGCGTGCAGGGGATCGCAGGGTCCGCCGGTCGTGGTGGCTACACCTTC. It yields the protein CSVQGIAGSAGRGGYTF.